This TCR beta chain was obtained from a study of T cell responses to AZD1222 COVID-19 vaccine. Germline values: CDR1 LNHDA, CDR2 SQIVND (reference sequence). Deletions cut 5 bases from V and 6 bases from J, with 7 bases between. The CDR3 length is 12 residues. This table comes from immunoSEQ multiplex PCR, and its TCRdb copy is limited to in-frame clones, with some not included. In the table there are 140,000 to 150,000 clones, 85% to 95% of which are singletons. The source is an adult who had recovered from COVID-19. The input for sequencing was peripheral blood, taken after recovery from COVID-19. This chain uses TRBV19 with TRBJ2-2; D is unresolved. Here the CDR3 reads CASSPLAGELFF. The CDR3 nucleotides read TGTGCCAGTAGTCCATTGGCCGGGGAGCTGTTTTTT.